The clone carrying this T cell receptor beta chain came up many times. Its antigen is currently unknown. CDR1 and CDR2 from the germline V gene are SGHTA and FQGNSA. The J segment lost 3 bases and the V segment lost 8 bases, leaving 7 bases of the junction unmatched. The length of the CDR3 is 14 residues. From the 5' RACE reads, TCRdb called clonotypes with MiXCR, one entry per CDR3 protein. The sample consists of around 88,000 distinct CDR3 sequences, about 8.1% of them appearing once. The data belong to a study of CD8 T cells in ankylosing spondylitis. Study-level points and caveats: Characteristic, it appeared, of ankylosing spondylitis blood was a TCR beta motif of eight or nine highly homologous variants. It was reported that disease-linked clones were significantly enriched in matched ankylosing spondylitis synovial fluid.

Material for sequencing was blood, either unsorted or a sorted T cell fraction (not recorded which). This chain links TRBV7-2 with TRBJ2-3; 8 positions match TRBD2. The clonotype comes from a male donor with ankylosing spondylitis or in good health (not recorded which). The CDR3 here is CASGPGTRTDTQYF. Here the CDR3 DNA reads TGTGCCAGCGGCCCCGGGACTAGAACAGATACGCAGTATTTT.